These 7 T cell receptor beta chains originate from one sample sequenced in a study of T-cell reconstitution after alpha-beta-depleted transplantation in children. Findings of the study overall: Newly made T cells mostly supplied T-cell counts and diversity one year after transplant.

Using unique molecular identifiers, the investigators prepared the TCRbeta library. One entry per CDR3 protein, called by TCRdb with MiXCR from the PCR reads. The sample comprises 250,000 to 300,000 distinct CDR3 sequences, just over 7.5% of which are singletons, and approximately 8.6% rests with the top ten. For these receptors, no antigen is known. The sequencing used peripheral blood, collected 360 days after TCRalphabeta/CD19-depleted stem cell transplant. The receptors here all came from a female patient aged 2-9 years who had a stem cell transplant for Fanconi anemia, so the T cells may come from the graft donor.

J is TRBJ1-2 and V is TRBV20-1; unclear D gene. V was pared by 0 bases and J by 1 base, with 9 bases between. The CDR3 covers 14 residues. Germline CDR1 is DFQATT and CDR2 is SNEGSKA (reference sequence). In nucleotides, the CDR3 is TGCAGTGCTAGAGATCCCAGAGATAACTATGGCTACACCTTC. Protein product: CSARDPRDNYGYTF.

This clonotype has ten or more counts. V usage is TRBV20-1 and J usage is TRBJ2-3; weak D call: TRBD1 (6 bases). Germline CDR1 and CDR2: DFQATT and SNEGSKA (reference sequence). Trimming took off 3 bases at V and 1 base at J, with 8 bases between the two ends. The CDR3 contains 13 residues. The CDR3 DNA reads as TGCAGTGCTAGTCCAGGGGGCACAGATACGCAGTATTTT. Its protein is CSASPGGTDTQYF.

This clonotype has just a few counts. The CDR3 protein is CASSLSGTSTDTQYF. The CDR3 DNA reads TGCGCCAGCAGCTTATCCGGGACTAGCACAGATACGCAGTATTTT. The V and J genes are TRBV5-1 and TRBJ2-3; D is perhaps TRBD2 (6 bases). The CDR3 runs 15 residues. Germline values: CDR1 SGHRS, CDR2 YFSETQ. V lost 2 bases and J lost 0, with 10 bases in between.

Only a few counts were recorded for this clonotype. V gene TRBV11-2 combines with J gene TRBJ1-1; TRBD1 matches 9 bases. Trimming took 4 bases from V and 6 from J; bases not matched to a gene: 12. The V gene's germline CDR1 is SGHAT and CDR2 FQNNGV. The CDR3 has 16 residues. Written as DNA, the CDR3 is TGTGCCAGCAGCTCACTCGAAACAGGGGGCGCAGCTGAAGCTTTCTTT. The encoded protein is CASSSLETGGAAEAFF. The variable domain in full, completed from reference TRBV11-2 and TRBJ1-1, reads EAGVAQSPRYKIIEKRQSVAFWCNPISGHATLYWYQQILGQGPKLLIQFQNNGVVDDSQLPKDRFSAERLKGVDSTLKIQPAKLEDSAVYLCASSSLETGGAAEAFFGQGTRLTVV.

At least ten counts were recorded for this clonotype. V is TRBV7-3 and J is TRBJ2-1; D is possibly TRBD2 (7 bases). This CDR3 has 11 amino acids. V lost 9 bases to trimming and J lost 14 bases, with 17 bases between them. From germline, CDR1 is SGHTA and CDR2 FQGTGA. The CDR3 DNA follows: TGTGCCAGTAAACCACAGGGAGGGGAGTTCTTC. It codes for CASKPQGGEFF.

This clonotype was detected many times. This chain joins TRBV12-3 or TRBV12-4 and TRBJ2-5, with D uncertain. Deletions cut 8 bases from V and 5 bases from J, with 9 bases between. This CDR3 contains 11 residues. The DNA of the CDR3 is TGTGCCAGCGGCAGGATGGAGACCCAGTACTTC. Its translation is CASGRMETQYF.

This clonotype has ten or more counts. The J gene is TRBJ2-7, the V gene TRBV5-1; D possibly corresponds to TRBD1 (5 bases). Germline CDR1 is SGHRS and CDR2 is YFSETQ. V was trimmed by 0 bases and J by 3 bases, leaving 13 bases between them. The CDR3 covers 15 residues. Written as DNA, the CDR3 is TGCGCCAGCAGCTTGGGGGGCCAGGGAATCTACGAGCAGTACGTC. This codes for CASSLGGQGIYEQYV.